This paragraph covers one TCR beta chain sequence. The sample is drawn from a study of T cell changes during pregnancy in multiple sclerosis. The CDR3 has 15 residues. From germline, CDR1 is PRHDT and CDR2 FYEKMQ (reference sequence). With 5 bases clipped from V and 0 bases from J, the junction kept 6 bases outside the gene matches. Measured with immunoSEQ multiplex PCR; TCRdb has only the in-frame clones, and not every one. This table holds about 32,000 clones, roughly 87% found once. The specimen was CD8+ T cells from peripheral blood mononuclear cells, collected in the second trimester of pregnancy. The clonotype comes from a female donor with multiple sclerosis, enrolled in a pregnancy study. The chain recombines TRBV13 with TRBJ2-7; 8 bases fit TRBD2. The CDR3, as DNA: TGTGCCAGCAGCGTGGGGAGCGGGAGCTCCTACGAGCAGTACTTC. Protein product: CASSVGSGSSYEQYF. The full variable domain, its missing parts supplied by reference TRBV13 and TRBJ2-7, is AAGVIQSPRHLIKEKRETATLKCYPIPRHDTVYWYQQGPGQDPQFLISFYEKMQSDKGSIPDRFSAQQFSDYHSELNMSSLELGDSALYFCASSVGSGSSYEQYFGPGTRLTVT.